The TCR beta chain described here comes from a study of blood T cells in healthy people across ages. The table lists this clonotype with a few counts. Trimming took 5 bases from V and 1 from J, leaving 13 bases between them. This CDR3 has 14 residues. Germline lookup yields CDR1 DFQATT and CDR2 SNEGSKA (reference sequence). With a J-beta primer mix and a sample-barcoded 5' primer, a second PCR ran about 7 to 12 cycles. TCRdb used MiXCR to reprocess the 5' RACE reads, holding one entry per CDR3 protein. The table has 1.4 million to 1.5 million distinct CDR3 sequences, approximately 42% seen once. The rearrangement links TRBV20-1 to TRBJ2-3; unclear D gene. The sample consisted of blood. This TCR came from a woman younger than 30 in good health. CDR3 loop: CSAGRLGGTDTQYF. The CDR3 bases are TGCAGTGCTGGGCGCCTGGGCGGCACAGATACGCAGTATTTT.